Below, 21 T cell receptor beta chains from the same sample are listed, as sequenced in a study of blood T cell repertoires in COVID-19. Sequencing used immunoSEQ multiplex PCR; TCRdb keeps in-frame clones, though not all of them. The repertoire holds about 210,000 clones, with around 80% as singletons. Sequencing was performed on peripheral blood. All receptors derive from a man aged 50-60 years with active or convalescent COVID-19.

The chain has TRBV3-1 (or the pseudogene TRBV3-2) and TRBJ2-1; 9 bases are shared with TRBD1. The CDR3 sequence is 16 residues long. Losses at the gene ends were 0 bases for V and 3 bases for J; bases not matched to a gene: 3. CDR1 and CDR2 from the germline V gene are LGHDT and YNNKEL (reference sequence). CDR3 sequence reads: CASSQDPTGGYNEQFF. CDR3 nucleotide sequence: TGTGCCAGCAGCCAAGATCCGACAGGGGGCTACAATGAGCAGTTCTTC.

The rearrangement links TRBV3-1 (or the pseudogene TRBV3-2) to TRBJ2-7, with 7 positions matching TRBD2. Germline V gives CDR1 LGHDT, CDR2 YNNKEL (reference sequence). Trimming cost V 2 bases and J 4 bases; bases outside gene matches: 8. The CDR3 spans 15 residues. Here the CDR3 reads CASSQNSAGVYEQYF. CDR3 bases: TGTGCCAGCAGCCAAAACAGCGCGGGAGTGTACGAGCAGTACTTC.

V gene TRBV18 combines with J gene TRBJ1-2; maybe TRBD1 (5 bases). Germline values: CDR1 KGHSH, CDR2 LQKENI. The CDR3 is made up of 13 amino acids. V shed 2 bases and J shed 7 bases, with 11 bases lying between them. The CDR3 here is CASSPDSVFGYTF. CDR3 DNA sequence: TGTGCCAGCTCACCAGACAGCGTCTTTGGCTACACCTTC. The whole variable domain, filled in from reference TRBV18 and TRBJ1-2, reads NAGVMQNPRHLVRRRGQEARLRCSPMKGHSHVYWYRQLPEEGLKFMVYLQKENIIDESGMPKERFSAEFPKEGPSILRIQQVVRGDSAAYFCASSPDSVFGYTFGSGTRLTVV.

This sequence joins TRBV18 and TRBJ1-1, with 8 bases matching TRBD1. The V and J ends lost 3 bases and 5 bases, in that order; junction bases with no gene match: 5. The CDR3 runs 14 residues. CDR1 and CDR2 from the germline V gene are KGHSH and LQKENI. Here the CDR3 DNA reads TGTGCCAGCTCACCTAGGACAGGGAATACTGAAGCTTTCTTT. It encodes CASSPRTGNTEAFF. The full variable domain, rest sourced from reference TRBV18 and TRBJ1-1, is NAGVMQNPRHLVRRRGQEARLRCSPMKGHSHVYWYRQLPEEGLKFMVYLQKENIIDESGMPKERFSAEFPKEGPSILRIQQVVRGDSAAYFCASSPRTGNTEAFFGQGTRLTVV.

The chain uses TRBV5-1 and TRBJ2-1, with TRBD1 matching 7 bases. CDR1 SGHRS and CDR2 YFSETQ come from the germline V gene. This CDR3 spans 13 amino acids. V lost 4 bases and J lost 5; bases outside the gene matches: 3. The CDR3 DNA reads TGCGCCAGCAGCATGGGACAGAACAATGAGCAGTTCTTC. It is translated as CASSMGQNNEQFF.

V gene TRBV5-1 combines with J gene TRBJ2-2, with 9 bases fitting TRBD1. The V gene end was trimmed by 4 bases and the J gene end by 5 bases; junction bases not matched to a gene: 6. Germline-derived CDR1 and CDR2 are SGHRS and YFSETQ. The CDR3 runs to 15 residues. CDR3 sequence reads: CASSIQGARTGELFF. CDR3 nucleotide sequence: TGCGCCAGCAGCATACAGGGGGCGAGGACCGGGGAGCTGTTTTTT.

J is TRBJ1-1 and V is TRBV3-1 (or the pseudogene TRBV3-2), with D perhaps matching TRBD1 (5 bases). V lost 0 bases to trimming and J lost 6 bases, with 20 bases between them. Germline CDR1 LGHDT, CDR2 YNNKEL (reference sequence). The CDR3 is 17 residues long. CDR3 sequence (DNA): TGTGCCAGCAGCCAAGATCCCTGGGGTCGCGCGGGGGCTGAAGCTTTCTTT. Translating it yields CASSQDPWGRAGAEAFF.

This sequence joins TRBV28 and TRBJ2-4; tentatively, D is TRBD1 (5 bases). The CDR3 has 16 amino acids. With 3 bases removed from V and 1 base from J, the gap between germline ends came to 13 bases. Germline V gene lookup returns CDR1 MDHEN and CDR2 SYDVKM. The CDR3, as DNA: TGTGCCAGCAGTTTCCCTGGGTCAGGGGCCAAAAACATTCAGTACTTC. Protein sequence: CASSFPGSGAKNIQYF.

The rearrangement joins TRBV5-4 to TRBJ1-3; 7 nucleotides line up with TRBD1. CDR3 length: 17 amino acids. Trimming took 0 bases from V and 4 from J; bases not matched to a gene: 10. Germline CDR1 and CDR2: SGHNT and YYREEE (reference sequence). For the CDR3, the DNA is TGTGCCAGCAGCTTGGCCAAACAGGGGCAGCGGGGAAACACCATATATTTT. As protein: CASSLAKQGQRGNTIYF.

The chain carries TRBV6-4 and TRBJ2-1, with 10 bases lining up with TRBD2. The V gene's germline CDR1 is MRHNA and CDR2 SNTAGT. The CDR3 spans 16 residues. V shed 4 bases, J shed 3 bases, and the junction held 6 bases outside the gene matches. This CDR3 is CASSARTSGRYNEQFF. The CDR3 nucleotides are TGTGCCAGCAGTGCTAGGACTAGCGGACGCTACAATGAGCAGTTCTTC.

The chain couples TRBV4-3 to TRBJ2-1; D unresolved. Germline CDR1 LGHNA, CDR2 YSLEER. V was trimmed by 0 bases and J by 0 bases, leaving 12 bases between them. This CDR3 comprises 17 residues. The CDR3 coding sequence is TGCGCCAGCAGCCAAGATTCAAGTCTAAGCTCCTACAATGAGCAGTTCTTC. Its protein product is CASSQDSSLSSYNEQFF.

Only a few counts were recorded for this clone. The CDR3, as DNA: TGTGCCAGCAGACTCGGACAGGCCTATGGCTACACCTTC. This sequence encodes CASRLGQAYGYTF. The chain has TRBV14 and TRBJ1-2, with 7 bases identical to TRBD1. CDR1 SGHDN and CDR2 FVKESK come from the germline V gene. V lost 6 bases to trimming and J lost 4 bases; unmatched junction nucleotides: 5. This CDR3 contains 13 residues.

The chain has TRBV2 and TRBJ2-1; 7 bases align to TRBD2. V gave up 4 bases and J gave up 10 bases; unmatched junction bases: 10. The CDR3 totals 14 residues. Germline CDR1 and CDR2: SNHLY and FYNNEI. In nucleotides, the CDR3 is TGTGCCAGCAGTGCGGGGCTAGCGGCTTCCGAGCAGTTCTTC. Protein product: CASSAGLAASEQFF.

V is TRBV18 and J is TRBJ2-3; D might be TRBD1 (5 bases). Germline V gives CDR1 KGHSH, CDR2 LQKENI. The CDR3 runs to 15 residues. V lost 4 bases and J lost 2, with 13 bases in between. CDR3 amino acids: CASSLGQHATDTQYF. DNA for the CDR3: TGTGCCAGCTCACTAGGACAACATGCCACAGATACGCAGTATTTT. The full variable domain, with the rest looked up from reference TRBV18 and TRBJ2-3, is NAGVMQNPRHLVRRRGQEARLRCSPMKGHSHVYWYRQLPEEGLKFMVYLQKENIIDESGMPKERFSAEFPKEGPSILRIQQVVRGDSAAYFCASSLGQHATDTQYFGPGTRLTVL.

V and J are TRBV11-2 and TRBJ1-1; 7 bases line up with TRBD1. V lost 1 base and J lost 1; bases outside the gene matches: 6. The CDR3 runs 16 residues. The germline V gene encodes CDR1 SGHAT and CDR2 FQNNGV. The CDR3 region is CASSLGQGGSNTEAFF. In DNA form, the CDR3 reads TGTGCCAGCAGCTTAGGGCAGGGGGGTTCGAACACTGAAGCTTTCTTT.

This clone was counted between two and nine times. The CDR3 loop is CASSHDTQADRGRGGYTF. The CDR3 region has the DNA TGCGCCAGCAGCCACGATACTCAAGCGGACAGGGGGCGAGGGGGCTACACCTTC. V is TRBV4-1 and J is TRBJ1-2; 11 nucleotides agree with TRBD1. V lost 3 bases, J lost 8 bases, and 17 bases stayed unmatched. The CDR3 sequence is 18 residues long. The germline CDR1 and CDR2 sequences are MGHRA and YSYEKL.

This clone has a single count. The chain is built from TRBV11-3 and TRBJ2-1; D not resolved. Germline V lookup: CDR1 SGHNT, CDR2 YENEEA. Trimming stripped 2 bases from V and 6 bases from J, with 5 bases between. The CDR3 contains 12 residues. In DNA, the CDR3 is TGTGCCAGCAGCTTAAACACCAATGAGCAGTTCTTC. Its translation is CASSLNTNEQFF.

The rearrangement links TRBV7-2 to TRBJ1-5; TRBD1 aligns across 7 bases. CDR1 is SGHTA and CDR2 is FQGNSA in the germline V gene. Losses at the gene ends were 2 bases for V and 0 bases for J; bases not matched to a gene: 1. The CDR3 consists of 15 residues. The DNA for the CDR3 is TGTGCCAGCAGCTTACAGGGGGATAGCAATCAGCCCCAGCATTTT. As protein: CASSLQGDSNQPQHF.

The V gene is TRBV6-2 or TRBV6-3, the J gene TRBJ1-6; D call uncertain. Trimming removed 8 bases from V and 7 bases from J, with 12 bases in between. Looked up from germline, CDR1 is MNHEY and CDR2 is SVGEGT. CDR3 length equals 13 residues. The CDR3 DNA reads TGTGCCAGCCGTTGGACGGGAAATTCACCCCTCCACTTT. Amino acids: CASRWTGNSPLHF.

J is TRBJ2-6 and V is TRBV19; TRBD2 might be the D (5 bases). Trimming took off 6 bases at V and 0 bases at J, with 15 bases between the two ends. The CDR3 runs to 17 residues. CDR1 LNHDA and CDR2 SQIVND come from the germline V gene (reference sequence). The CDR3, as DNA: TGTGCCAGTAGGCCAGGAGGCTACTACTCTGGGGCCAACGTCCTGACTTTC. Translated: CASRPGGYYSGANVLTF.

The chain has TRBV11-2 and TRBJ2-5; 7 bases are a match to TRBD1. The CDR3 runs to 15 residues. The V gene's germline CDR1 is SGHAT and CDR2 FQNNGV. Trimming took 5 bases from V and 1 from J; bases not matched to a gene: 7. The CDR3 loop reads CASSPRGRAQETQYF. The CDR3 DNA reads TGTGCCAGCAGCCCAAGGGGGCGGGCCCAAGAGACCCAGTACTTC.